The clone carrying this TCR beta chain has just one count. Antigen specificity is unknown. These data come from a study of T cell repertoires in cytomegalovirus infection. At the level of the study: CMV infection together with matching HLA type was indicated by public TCR beta signatures.

V shed 11 bases and J shed 3 bases, with 7 bases lying between them. The germline V gene has CDR1 LNHDA and CDR2 SQIVND (reference sequence). The CDR3 consists of 10 residues. Findings of the study overall: The cumulative frequency of public TCR beta families distinguished individuals who carried CMV together with the relevant HLA. HLA-C-restricted CMV clonotypes gave the most frequent clonotype in two of eight donors.

A single record per CDR3 protein comes from TCRdb applying MiXCR to the reads. Of under 850,000 distinct CDR3 sequences in the sample, 35% were seen once. The TCR comes from a human donor in good health (CMV status not recorded). Some clones in this sample may be carry-over from other donors' samples. This chain links TRBV19 with TRBJ1-1, with no clear D. Sequencing was performed on PBMCs. The CDR3, as DNA: TGTGCCGCCGGTCACACTGAAGCTTTCTTT. It encodes CAAGHTEAFF.